This T cell receptor beta chain was sequenced in a study of blood T cell repertoires in COVID-19. The data were produced by immunoSEQ multiplex PCR, yet TCRdb's version contains in-frame clones alone and is incomplete. The table records 360,000 or so clones, around nine tenths of them present only once. Trimming pared 7 bases from V and 1 base from J, leaving 8 bases between. The CDR3 is made up of 12 amino acids. Germline V gene lookup returns CDR1 MNHEY and CDR2 SVGAGI. What was sequenced was PBMCs or T cells enriched from blood (not recorded which). The chain couples TRBV6-5 to TRBJ2-7; D is possibly TRBD1 (5 bases). The sequence came from a woman younger than 45 who had been exposed to COVID-19. In DNA form, the CDR3 reads TGTGCCAGCACCGACAGTTCCTACGAGCAGTACTTC. Translation gives CASTDSSYEQYF.